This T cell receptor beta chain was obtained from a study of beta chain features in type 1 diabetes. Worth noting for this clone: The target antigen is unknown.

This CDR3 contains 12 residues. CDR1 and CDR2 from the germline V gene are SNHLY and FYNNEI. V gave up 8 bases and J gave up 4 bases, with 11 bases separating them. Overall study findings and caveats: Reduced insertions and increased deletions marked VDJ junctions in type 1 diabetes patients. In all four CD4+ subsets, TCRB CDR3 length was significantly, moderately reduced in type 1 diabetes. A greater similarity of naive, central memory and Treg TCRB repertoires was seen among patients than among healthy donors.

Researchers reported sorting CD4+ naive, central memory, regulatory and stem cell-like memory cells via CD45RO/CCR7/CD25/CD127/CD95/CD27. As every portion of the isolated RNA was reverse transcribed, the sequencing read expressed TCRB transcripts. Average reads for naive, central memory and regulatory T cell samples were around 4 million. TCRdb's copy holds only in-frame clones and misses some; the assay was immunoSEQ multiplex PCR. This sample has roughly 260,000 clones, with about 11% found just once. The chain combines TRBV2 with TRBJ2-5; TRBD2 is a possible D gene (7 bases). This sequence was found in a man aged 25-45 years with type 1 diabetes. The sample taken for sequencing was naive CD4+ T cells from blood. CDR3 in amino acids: CASGGGRETQYF. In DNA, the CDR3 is TGTGCCAGCGGGGGGGGCAGAGAGACCCAGTACTTC.